This T cell receptor (beta chain) was documented in a study of T cell responses to AZD1222 COVID-19 vaccine. Study-wide results and caveats: Unmutated variant regions are reportedly targeted by nearly half of spike-specific TCRs.

Trimming left V 0 bases short and J 2 bases short, with 11 bases between. The CDR3 consists of 15 residues. The germline V gene encodes CDR1 LGHNA and CDR2 YSLEER. The table came from immunoSEQ multiplex PCR; TCRdb's copy has only in-frame clones and leaves some out. This table has fewer than 85,000 clones, 80% to 90% appearing once. As for this clone: What it binds is unknown.

The receptor's source is an adult who received the AZD1222 COVID-19 vaccine. The source was peripheral blood, collected 28 days after the second AZD1222 dose. V and J are TRBV4-3 and TRBJ2-7; TRBD2 might be the D (6 bases). The DNA of the CDR3 is TGCGCCAGCAGCCAAGAACCCGGGGGAACCTACGAGCAGTACTTC. It yields the protein CASSQEPGGTYEQYF.